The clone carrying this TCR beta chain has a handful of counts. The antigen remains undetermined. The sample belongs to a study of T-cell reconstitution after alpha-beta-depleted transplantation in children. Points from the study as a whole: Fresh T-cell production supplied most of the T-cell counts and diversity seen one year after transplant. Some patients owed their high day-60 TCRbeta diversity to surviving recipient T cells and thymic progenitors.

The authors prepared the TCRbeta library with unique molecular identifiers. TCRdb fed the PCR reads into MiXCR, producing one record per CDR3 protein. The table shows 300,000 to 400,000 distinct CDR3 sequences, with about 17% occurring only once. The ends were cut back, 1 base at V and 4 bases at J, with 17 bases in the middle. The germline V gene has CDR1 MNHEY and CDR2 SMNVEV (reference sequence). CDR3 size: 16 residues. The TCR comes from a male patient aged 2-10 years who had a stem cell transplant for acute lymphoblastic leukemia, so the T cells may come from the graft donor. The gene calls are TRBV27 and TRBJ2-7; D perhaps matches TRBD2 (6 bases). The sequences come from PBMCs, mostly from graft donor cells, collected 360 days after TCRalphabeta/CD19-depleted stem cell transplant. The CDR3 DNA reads TGTGCCAGCAGTTTATGGGGAGGCCAGGGATTTTACGAGCAGTACTTC. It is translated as CASSLWGGQGFYEQYF.